The clone carrying this T cell receptor (beta chain) has more than one count but fewer than ten. What it recognizes is unknown. The junction departs from germline at one end; a sequencing error may be responsible. This sample stems from a study of regulatory T cells in long-lasting Graves disease. Time point here: persistent/refractory GD, antithyroid drugs over 5 years with positive TRAb. Extracted PBMC RNA gave rise to the TCR library. With iRepertoire HTBI primers and Arm-PCR of CDR3 regions, TCR beta libraries were built. In TCRdb, the multiplex PCR reads were re-called with MiXCR into one record per CDR3 protein. The sample lists 300,000 to 500,000 distinct CDR3 sequences, less than 25% occurring once. Study-level results: The analysis examined peripheral blood only and excluded thyroid tissue. Among the persistent patients, 2,741 public clonotypes were shared, more than the approximately 960 shared among new patients.

This TCR derives from a female donor with Graves disease. The specimen comprised peripheral blood mononuclear cells (PBMCs), sampled when the disease was refractory, from a patient treated with antithyroid drugs.

In DNA form, the CDR3 reads TGTGCCAGCAGTTTAGCACAGATTGGAGAGGCCCAGTACTTC. It yields the protein CASSLAQIGEAQYF. V is TRBV28 and J is TRBJ2-5, with D unclear. This CDR3 is built from 14 residues. CDR1 is MDHEN, CDR2 SYDVKM, per germline.